This TCR beta chain was retrieved from a study of T-cell reconstitution after alpha-beta-depleted transplantation in children. Study conclusions and caveats: At around two months after transplant, the alpha-beta T cells were reportedly derived from several hundred expanded clones that came from non-depleted graft cells.

Unique molecular identifiers were built into the TCRbeta library. Each CDR3 protein gets one entry after TCRdb re-called the PCR reads with MiXCR. Among hundreds of thousands of distinct CDR3 sequences listed, under 15% were seen once. This clonotype came up a few times. Its antigen remains unidentified. V gave up 3 bases and J gave up 4 bases; unmatched junction bases: 11. The CDR3 consists of 16 residues. Germline CDR1 is MNHNS and CDR2 is SASEGT. This chain connects TRBV6-1 to TRBJ2-7; 8 bases line up with TRBD2. The source is a male patient aged 5 to 17 who had a stem cell transplant for acute myeloid leukemia, so the T cells may come from the graft donor. The sequenced sample was PBMCs, mostly from graft donor cells, obtained 360 days after TCRalphabeta/CD19-depleted stem cell transplant. In DNA, the CDR3 is TGTGCCAGCAGTGAGAGCGGGGGCCGGATAAAATACGAGCAGTACTTC. Its translation is CASSESGGRIKYEQYF.